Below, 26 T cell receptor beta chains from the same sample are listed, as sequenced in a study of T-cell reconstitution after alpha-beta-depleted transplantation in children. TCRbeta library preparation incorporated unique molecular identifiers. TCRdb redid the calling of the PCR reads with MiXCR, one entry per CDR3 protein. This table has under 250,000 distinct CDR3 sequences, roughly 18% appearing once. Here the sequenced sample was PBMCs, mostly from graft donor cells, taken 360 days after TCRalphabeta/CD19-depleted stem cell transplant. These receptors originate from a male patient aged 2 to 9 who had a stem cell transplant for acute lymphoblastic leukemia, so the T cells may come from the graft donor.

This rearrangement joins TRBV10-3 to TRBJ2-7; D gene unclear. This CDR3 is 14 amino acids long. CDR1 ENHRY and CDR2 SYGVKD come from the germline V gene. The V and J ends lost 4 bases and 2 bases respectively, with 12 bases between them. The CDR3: CAISAAGGAYEQYF. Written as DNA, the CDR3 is TGTGCCATCAGTGCGGCCGGCGGCGCCTACGAGCAGTACTTC.

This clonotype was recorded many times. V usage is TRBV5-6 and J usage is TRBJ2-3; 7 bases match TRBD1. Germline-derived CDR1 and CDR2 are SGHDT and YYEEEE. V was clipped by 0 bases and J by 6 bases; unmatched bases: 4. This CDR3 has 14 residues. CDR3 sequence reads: CASSLGDSADTQYF. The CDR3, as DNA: TGTGCCAGCAGCTTGGGGGACAGTGCGGATACGCAGTATTTT.

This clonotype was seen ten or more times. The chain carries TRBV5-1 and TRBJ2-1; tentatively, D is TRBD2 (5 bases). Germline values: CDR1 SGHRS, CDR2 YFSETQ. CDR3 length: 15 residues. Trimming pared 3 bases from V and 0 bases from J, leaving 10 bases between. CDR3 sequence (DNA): TGCGCCAGCAGCTCCGGACTGATCTCCTACAATGAGCAGTTCTTC. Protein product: CASSSGLISYNEQFF. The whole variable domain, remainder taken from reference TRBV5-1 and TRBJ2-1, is KAGVTQTPRYLIKTRGQQVTLSCSPISGHRSVSWYQQTPGQGLQFLFEYFSETQRNKGNFPGRFSGRQFSNSRSEMNVSTLELGDSALYLCASSSGLISYNEQFFGPGTRLTVL.

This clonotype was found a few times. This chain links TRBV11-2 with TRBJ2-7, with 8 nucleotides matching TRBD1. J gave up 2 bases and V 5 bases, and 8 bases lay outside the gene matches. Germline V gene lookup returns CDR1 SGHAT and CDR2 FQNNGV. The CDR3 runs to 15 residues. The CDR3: CASSPGQASAYEQYF. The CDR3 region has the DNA TGTGCCAGCAGCCCGGGACAGGCTAGTGCCTACGAGCAGTACTTC.

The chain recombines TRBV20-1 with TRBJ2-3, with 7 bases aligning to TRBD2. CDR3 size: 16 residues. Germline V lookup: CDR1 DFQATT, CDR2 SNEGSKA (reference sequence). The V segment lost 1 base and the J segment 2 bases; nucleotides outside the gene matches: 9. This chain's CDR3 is CSARGGRDFITDTQYF. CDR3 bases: TGCAGTGCTAGAGGAGGGAGGGACTTTATCACAGATACGCAGTATTTT.

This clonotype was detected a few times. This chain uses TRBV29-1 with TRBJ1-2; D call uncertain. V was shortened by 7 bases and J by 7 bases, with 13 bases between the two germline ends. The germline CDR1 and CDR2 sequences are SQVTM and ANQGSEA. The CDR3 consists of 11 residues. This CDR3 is CSADLLGGYTF. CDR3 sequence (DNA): TGCAGCGCCGACCTGCTGGGTGGCTACACCTTC. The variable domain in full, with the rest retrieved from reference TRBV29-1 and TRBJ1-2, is SAVISQKPSRDICQRGTSLTIQCQVDSQVTMMFWYRQQPGQSLTLIATANQGSEATYESGFVIDKFPISRPNLTFSTLTVSNMSPEDSSIYLCSADLLGGYTFGSGTRLTVV.

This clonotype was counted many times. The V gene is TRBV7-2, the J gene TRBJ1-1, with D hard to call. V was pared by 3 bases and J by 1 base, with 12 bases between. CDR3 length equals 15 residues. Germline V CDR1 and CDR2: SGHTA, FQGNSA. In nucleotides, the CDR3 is TGTGCCAGCAGCTTTATTGGTGCAAGGAACACTGAAGCTTTCTTT. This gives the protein CASSFIGARNTEAFF.

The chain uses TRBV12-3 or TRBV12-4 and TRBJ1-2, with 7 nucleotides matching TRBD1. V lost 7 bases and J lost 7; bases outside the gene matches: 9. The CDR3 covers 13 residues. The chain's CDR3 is CASNRDSSPGYTF. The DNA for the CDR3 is TGTGCCAGCAACCGGGACAGTAGTCCTGGCTACACCTTC.

DNA for the CDR3: TGTGCCAGCAGTCAGCGGGGGGCCGGTGAGCAGTTCTTC. This sequence encodes CASSQRGAGEQFF. This chain uses TRBV9 with TRBJ2-1; 9 bases agree with TRBD2. The CDR3 loop spans 13 amino acids. Germline lookup yields CDR1 SGDLS and CDR2 YYNGEE. The V and J ends lost 5 bases and 9 bases, in that order; junction bases with no gene match: 6.

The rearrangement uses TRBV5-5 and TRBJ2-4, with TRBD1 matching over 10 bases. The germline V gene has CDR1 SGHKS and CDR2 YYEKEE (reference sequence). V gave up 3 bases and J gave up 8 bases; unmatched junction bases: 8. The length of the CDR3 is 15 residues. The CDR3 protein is CASSSIRDRGDIQYF. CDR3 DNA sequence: TGTGCCAGCAGCTCGATCCGGGACAGGGGCGACATTCAGTACTTC.

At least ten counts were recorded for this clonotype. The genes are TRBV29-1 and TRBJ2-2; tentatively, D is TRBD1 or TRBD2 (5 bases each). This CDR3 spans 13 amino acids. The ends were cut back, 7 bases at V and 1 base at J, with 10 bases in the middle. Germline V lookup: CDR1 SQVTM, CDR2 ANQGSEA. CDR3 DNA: TGCAGCGCACGGGACCTGAACACCGGGGAGCTGTTTTTT. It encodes CSARDLNTGELFF.

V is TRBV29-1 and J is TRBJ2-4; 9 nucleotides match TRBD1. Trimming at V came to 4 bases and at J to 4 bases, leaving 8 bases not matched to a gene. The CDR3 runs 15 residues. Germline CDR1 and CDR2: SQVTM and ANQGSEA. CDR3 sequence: CSVAFPGQGKNIQYF. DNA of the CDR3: TGCAGCGTTGCATTCCCGGGACAGGGAAAAAACATTCAGTACTTC.

This CDR3 is CAIRADTSSYEQYF. Written as DNA, the CDR3 is TGTGCCATACGGGCCGACACCAGCTCCTACGAGCAGTACTTC. The genes are TRBV28 and TRBJ2-7, with no clear D. This CDR3 comprises 14 residues. Looked up from germline, CDR1 is MDHEN and CDR2 is SYDVKM. V was clipped by 10 bases and J by 0 bases, with 16 bases between them.

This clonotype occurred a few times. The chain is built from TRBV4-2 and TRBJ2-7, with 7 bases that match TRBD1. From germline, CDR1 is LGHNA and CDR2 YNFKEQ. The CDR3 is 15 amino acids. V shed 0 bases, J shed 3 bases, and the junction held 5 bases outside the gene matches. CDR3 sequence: CASSQDHDRDYEQYF. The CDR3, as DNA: TGTGCCAGCAGCCAAGATCATGACAGGGACTACGAGCAGTACTTC.

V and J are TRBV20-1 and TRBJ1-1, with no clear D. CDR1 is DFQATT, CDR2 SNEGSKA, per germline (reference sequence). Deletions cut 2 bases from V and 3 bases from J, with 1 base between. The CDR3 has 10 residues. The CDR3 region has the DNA TGCAGTGCTAGACACACTGAAGCTTTCTTT. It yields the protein CSARHTEAFF.

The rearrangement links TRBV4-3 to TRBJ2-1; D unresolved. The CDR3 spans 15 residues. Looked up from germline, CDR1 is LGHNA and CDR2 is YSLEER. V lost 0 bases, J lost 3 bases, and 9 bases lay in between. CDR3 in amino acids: CASSQEDSFYNEQFF. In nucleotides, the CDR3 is TGCGCCAGCAGCCAAGAGGATTCCTTCTACAATGAGCAGTTCTTC.

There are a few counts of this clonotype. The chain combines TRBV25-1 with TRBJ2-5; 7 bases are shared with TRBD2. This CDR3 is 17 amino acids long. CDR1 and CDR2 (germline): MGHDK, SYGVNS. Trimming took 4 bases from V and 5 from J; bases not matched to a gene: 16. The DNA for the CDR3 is TGTGCCAGCAGTGCCTCTCCACCTACTAGCGCCTCGGAGACCCAGTACTTC. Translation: CASSASPPTSASETQYF.

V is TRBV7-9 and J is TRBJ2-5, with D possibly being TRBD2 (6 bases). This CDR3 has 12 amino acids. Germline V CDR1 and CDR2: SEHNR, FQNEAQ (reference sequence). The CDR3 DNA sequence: TGTGCATCAGGAGGGGATTCGGAGACCCAGTACTTC. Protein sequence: CASGGDSETQYF.

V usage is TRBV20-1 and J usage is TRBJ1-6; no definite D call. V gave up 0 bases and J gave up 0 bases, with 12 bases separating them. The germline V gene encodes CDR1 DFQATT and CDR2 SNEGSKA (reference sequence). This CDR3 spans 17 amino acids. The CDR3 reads CSARDRIGSSYNSPLHF. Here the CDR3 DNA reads TGCAGTGCTAGAGATCGTATAGGGAGCTCCTATAATTCACCCCTCCACTTT.

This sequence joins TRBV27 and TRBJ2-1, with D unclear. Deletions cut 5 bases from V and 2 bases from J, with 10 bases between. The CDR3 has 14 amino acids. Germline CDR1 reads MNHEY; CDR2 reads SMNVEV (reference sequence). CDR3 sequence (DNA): TGTGCCAGCAGTATGGGTCCCCCCTACAATGAGCAGTTCTTC. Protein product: CASSMGPPYNEQFF.

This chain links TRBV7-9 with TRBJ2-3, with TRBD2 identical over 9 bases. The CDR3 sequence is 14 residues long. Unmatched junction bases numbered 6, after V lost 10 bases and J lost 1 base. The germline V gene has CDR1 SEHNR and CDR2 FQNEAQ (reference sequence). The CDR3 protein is CATKIAGGTDTQYF. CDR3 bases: TGTGCCACCAAAATAGCGGGGGGCACAGATACGCAGTATTTT.

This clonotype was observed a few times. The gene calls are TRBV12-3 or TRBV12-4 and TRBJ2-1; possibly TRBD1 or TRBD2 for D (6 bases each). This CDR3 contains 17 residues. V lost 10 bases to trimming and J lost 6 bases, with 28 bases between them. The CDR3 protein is CATTIKGGMGPSNEQFF. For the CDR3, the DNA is TGTGCCACTACTATAAAGGGGGGCATGGGGCCCTCCAATGAGCAGTTCTTC.

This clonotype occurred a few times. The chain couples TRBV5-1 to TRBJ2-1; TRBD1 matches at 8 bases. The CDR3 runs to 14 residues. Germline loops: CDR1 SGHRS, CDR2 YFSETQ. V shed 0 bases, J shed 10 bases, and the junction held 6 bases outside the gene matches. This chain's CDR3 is CASSLVQGALEQFF. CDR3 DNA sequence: TGCGCCAGCAGCTTGGTTCAGGGGGCATTGGAGCAGTTCTTC.

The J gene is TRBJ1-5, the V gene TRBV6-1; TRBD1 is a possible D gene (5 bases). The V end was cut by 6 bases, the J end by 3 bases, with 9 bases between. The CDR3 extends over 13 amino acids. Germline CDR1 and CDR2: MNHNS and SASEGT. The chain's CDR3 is CASRTDYNQPQHF. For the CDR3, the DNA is TGTGCCAGCAGGACAGACTACAATCAGCCCCAGCATTTT.

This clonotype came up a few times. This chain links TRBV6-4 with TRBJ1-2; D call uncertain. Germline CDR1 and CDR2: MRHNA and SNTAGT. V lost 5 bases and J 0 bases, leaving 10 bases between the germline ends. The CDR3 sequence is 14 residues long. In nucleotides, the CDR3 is TGTGCCAGCAGTCGGGATACCACTAACTATGGCTACACCTTC. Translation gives CASSRDTTNYGYTF.

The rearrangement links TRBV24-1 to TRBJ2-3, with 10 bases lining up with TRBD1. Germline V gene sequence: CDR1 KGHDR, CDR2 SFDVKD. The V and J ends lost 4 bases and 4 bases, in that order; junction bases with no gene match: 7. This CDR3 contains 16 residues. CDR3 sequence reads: CATSENPGTGADTQYF. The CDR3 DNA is TGTGCCACCAGTGAGAATCCCGGGACAGGGGCAGATACGCAGTATTTT.